The rows below give T cell receptor beta chains drawn from one sample of a study of vaccination and CD4 T cells after COVID-19. TCRdb used MiXCR to reprocess the PCR reads, holding one entry per CDR3 protein. Altogether about 21,000 distinct CDR3 sequences are present, 46% being singletons, with the ten largest covering approximately 13%. Their target antigens are unknown. The specimen comprised CD4+ T cells from blood, cultured in vitro, sampled about 7 months after SARS-CoV-2 vaccination. Receptors were obtained from a human donor who had recovered from COVID-19. Both conserved end residues are part of each CDR3. The D gene is left open where the match is weak. The size entry is marked missing in some rows and otherwise reads once, few, many or a size class.

clone size: -; V gene: TRBV6-1; D gene: -; J gene: TRBJ2-1; CDR3 DNA: TGTGCCAGCACGGGAGCCCAGCGGAATGAGCAGTTCTTC; CDR3 protein: CASTGAQRNEQFF
clone size: -; V gene: TRBV7-6; D gene: TRBD2; J gene: TRBJ2-5; CDR3 DNA: TGTGCCAGCAGCTTAGGTCTTTACCTAGCGGGGCTACAAGAGACCCAGTACTTC; CDR3 protein: CASSLGLYLAGLQETQYF
clone size: -; V gene: TRBV20-1; D gene: TRBD2; J gene: TRBJ2-3; CDR3 DNA: TGCAGTGCCCACGGGGTAGCGGGACTTACAGGTGATACGCAGTATTTT; CDR3 protein: CSAHGVAGLTGDTQYF
clone size: once; V gene: TRBV7-2; D gene: TRBD2; J gene: TRBJ2-7; CDR3 DNA: TGTGCCAGCAGCTTCTCTAGCGGATCCTACGAGCAGTACTTC; CDR3 protein: CASSFSSGSYEQYF
clone size: -; V gene: TRBV4-1; D gene: TRBD1; J gene: TRBJ2-6; CDR3 DNA: TGCGCCAGCAGCCTGAAGGGACAGGGCACTGGGGCCAACGTTCTGACTTTC; CDR3 protein: CASSLKGQGTGANVLTF
clone size: medium-sized; V gene: TRBV15; D gene: -; J gene: TRBJ2-7; CDR3 DNA: TGTGCCACCAGCACTGTTACGGAGACCCTTTACTACGAGCAGTACTTC; CDR3 protein: CATSTVTETLYYEQYF
clone size: -; V gene: TRBV6-1; D gene: TRBD1; J gene: TRBJ2-3; CDR3 DNA: TGTGCCAGCAGTGGACAGGGAGTCGGCACAGATACGCAGTATTTT; CDR3 protein: CASSGQGVGTDTQYF
clone size: -; V gene: TRBV9; D gene: -; J gene: TRBJ1-2; CDR3 DNA: TGTGCCAGCAGCGGCGAACCGACAGGCTACTATGGCTACACCTTC; CDR3 protein: CASSGEPTGYYGYTF
clone size: -; V gene: TRBV6-1; D gene: TRBD2; J gene: TRBJ2-3; CDR3 DNA: TGTGCCAGCAGAAATAGCGGGGCAAGCACAGATACGCAGTATTTT; CDR3 protein: CASRNSGASTDTQYF
clone size: -; V gene: TRBV20-1; D gene: -; J gene: TRBJ2-3; CDR3 DNA: TGCAGTGCTTTTAGAGCAGATACGCAGTATTTT; CDR3 protein: CSAFRADTQYF
clone size: -; V gene: TRBV20-1; D gene: TRBD2; J gene: TRBJ2-1; CDR3 DNA: TGCAGTGCTAGACCCACACTAGCGGTCTCCTACAATGAGCAGTTCTTC; CDR3 protein: CSARPTLAVSYNEQFF
clone size: -; V gene: TRBV30; D gene: -; J gene: TRBJ1-2; CDR3 DNA: TGTGCCTGGAGTCCCACCAACTATGGCTACACCTTC; CDR3 protein: CAWSPTNYGYTF
clone size: few; V gene: TRBV4-2; D gene: TRBD1; J gene: TRBJ2-7; CDR3 DNA: TGTGCCAGCAGCCAAGGCCCGGGACAGAGTACGTGGGAGCAGTACTTC; CDR3 protein: CASSQGPGQSTWEQYF
clone size: few; V gene: TRBV14; D gene: -; J gene: TRBJ2-5; CDR3 DNA: TGTGCCAGCAGCCAAGCAGGGCAGACATGGGGGACCCAGTACTTC; CDR3 protein: CASSQAGQTWGTQYF
clone size: -; V gene: TRBV20-1; D gene: -; J gene: TRBJ1-2; CDR3 DNA: TGCAGTGCTAGAGATGGGGCAGGGCGCGCGTATGGCTACACCTTC; CDR3 protein: CSARDGAGRAYGYTF
clone size: -; V gene: TRBV7-9; D gene: -; J gene: TRBJ2-7; CDR3 DNA: TGTGCCAGCAGCTTACTCGGCGGGACCTCATACTACGAGCAGTACTTC; CDR3 protein: CASSLLGGTSYYEQYF
clone size: once; V gene: TRBV7-3; D gene: TRBD2; J gene: TRBJ2-2; CDR3 DNA: TGTGCCAGCAGCCCGGGGGGGGCGAACACCGGGGAGCTGTTTTTT; CDR3 protein: CASSPGGANTGELFF
clone size: -; V gene: TRBV6-5; D gene: -; J gene: TRBJ1-5; CDR3 DNA: TGTGCCAGCAGTTTAACGAGGGATCAGCCCCAGCATTTT; CDR3 protein: CASSLTRDQPQHF
clone size: -; V gene: TRBV20-1; D gene: -; J gene: TRBJ2-5; CDR3 DNA: TGCAGTGCTTTCCAGGGGACTTTTAGGGAGACCCAGTACTTC; CDR3 protein: CSAFQGTFRETQYF
clone size: -; V gene: TRBV6-1; D gene: -; J gene: TRBJ2-7; CDR3 DNA: TGTGCCAGCAGTGAAGGCGGGTACTCCTACGAGCAGTACTTC; CDR3 protein: CASSEGGYSYEQYF
clone size: few; V gene: TRBV20-1; D gene: -; J gene: TRBJ2-3; CDR3 DNA: TGCAGTGCTAGCCAAAGGGGAGATACGCAGTATTTT; CDR3 protein: CSASQRGDTQYF
clone size: -; V gene: TRBV5-1; D gene: TRBD2; J gene: TRBJ2-3; CDR3 DNA: TGCGCCAGCAGCTTGGAGGGACTAGGAGAGGATACGCAGTATTTT; CDR3 protein: CASSLEGLGEDTQYF
clone size: -; V gene: TRBV20-1; D gene: -; J gene: TRBJ1-2; CDR3 DNA: TGCAGTGCTAGAAACAGGGACTATGGCTACACCTTC; CDR3 protein: CSARNRDYGYTF
clone size: -; V gene: TRBV20-1; D gene: TRBD2; J gene: TRBJ2-1; CDR3 DNA: TGCAGTGCTAGAGGCTCTAGCGGGAGTCGGTATGAGCAGTTCTTC; CDR3 protein: CSARGSSGSRYEQFF
clone size: -; V gene: TRBV12-3/TRBV12-4; D gene: -; J gene: TRBJ2-7; CDR3 DNA: TGTGCCAGCAGCCTCGCCGGGAGCAGTCTACAGTACTTC; CDR3 protein: CASSLAGSSLQYF
clone size: -; V gene: TRBV24-1; D gene: TRBD2; J gene: TRBJ2-7; CDR3 DNA: TGTGCCACCAGTGATACGGTCACTAGCGGGAGAGGTGAGCAGTACTTC; CDR3 protein: CATSDTVTSGRGEQYF
clone size: -; V gene: TRBV6-1; D gene: TRBD1; J gene: TRBJ2-3; CDR3 DNA: TGTGCCAGCAGTGTAACAGGGGGTCGGTACACAGATACGCAGTATTTT; CDR3 protein: CASSVTGGRYTDTQYF
clone size: -; V gene: TRBV20-1; D gene: TRBD1; J gene: TRBJ1-3; CDR3 DNA: TGCAGTGCACTCGACAGGGTTGGAAACACCATATATTTT; CDR3 protein: CSALDRVGNTIYF
clone size: -; V gene: TRBV2; D gene: TRBD1; J gene: TRBJ1-1; CDR3 DNA: TGTGCCAGCAGTGGACAGGGGATGGGCACTGAAGCTTTCTTT; CDR3 protein: CASSGQGMGTEAFF
clone size: -; V gene: TRBV7-3; D gene: -; J gene: TRBJ1-1; CDR3 DNA: TGTGCCAGCAGCTCTCTTGGGGGTAACACTGAAGCTTTCTTT; CDR3 protein: CASSSLGGNTEAFF
clone size: -; V gene: TRBV7-8; D gene: -; J gene: TRBJ1-1; CDR3 DNA: TGTGCCAGCAGCGGAGAGGCTTCGGGGGACACTGAAGCTTTCTTT; CDR3 protein: CASSGEASGDTEAFF
clone size: -; V gene: TRBV7-2; D gene: -; J gene: TRBJ1-2; CDR3 DNA: TGTGCCAGCAGCTTAGCGCTGTTTTGGAGGGCTGGCGGCTACACCTTC; CDR3 protein: CASSLALFWRAGGYTF
clone size: -; V gene: TRBV28; D gene: -; J gene: TRBJ1-5; CDR3 DNA: TGTGCCAGCAGTTTATGGCAACGGCCCCAGCATTTT; CDR3 protein: CASSLWQRPQHF
clone size: few; V gene: TRBV11-3; D gene: -; J gene: TRBJ2-7; CDR3 DNA: TGTGCCAGCAGCCGCCTCGGGGGTCGCTCCTACGAGCAGTACTTC; CDR3 protein: CASSRLGGRSYEQYF
clone size: -; V gene: TRBV6-1; D gene: -; J gene: TRBJ2-1; CDR3 DNA: TGTGCCAGCAGTGAATCGGGCAGGGGATGGGCTGAGCAGTTCTTC; CDR3 protein: CASSESGRGWAEQFF
clone size: few; V gene: TRBV20-1; D gene: TRBD1; J gene: TRBJ1-1; CDR3 DNA: TGCAGTGCCATACATCCTGGACAGGGACCCGGAGAAGCTTTCTTT; CDR3 protein: CSAIHPGQGPGEAFF
clone size: -; V gene: TRBV7-2; D gene: TRBD1; J gene: TRBJ2-7; CDR3 DNA: TGTGCCAGCAGACGTGGGACAGGGGTAAGCTACGAGCAGTACTTC; CDR3 protein: CASRRGTGVSYEQYF
clone size: large; V gene: TRBV6-1; D gene: TRBD2; J gene: TRBJ2-7; CDR3 DNA: TGTGCCAGCAGACCTGGACTAGCGGGGGGCCACGAGCAGTACTTC; CDR3 protein: CASRPGLAGGHEQYF
clone size: -; V gene: TRBV6-2/TRBV6-3; D gene: TRBD2; J gene: TRBJ2-7; CDR3 DNA: TGTGCCACCAACCAAGCGGGGGTATACGAGCAGTACTTC; CDR3 protein: CATNQAGVYEQYF
clone size: few; V gene: TRBV6-5; D gene: -; J gene: TRBJ2-2; CDR3 DNA: TGTGCCAGCAGTTACTCAACCGGGGAGCTGTTTTTT; CDR3 protein: CASSYSTGELFF
clone size: -; V gene: TRBV2; D gene: -; J gene: TRBJ2-1; CDR3 DNA: TGTGCCAGCGCGGAGGACAATAGCTCCTACAATGAGCAGTTCTTC; CDR3 protein: CASAEDNSSYNEQFF
clone size: -; V gene: TRBV7-9; D gene: -; J gene: TRBJ2-1; CDR3 DNA: TGTGCCGGACAAACGGGCTACAATGAGCAGTTCTTC; CDR3 protein: CAGQTGYNEQFF
clone size: few; V gene: TRBV11-3; D gene: TRBD2; J gene: TRBJ2-7; CDR3 DNA: TGTGCCAGCAGCTTCTTGTTAGCGGGATCCTACGAGCAGTACTTC; CDR3 protein: CASSFLLAGSYEQYF
clone size: -; V gene: TRBV20-1; D gene: -; J gene: TRBJ1-2; CDR3 DNA: TGCAGTGCGCGCACAGGGCCCGGCTACACCTTC; CDR3 protein: CSARTGPGYTF
clone size: -; V gene: TRBV29-1; D gene: -; J gene: TRBJ2-1; CDR3 DNA: TGCAGCGGGGGGGCAGGGTGGGGAATGACCTACAATGAGCAGTTCTTC; CDR3 protein: CSGGAGWGMTYNEQFF
clone size: -; V gene: TRBV6-1; D gene: -; J gene: TRBJ2-3; CDR3 DNA: TGTGCCAGCAGTCCTGATGGCACAGATACGCAGTATTTT; CDR3 protein: CASSPDGTDTQYF
clone size: once; V gene: TRBV4-2; D gene: TRBD1; J gene: TRBJ2-5; CDR3 DNA: TGTGCCAGCAGCCACGGGACAGGGTGGGAGACCCAGTACTTC; CDR3 protein: CASSHGTGWETQYF
clone size: -; V gene: TRBV7-3; D gene: -; J gene: TRBJ2-7; CDR3 DNA: TGTGCCAGCAGCTTAAATAGGGGAAACGAGCAGTACTTC; CDR3 protein: CASSLNRGNEQYF